Below are 27 T cell receptor beta chains sequenced from a single sample in a study of shared clonotypes between healthy human individuals. Here immunoSEQ multiplex PCR was the method, and the copy in TCRdb shows in-frame clones only, minus some. Of around 510,000 clones listed, about 96% are singletons. The sequenced material came from naive CD4+ T cells sorted from blood. Sample subset: CD45RA+ positively selected. Source of these receptors: a woman aged 25 to 39 in good health.

The chain links TRBV28 to TRBJ1-5; D remains ambiguous. The CDR3 consists of 15 residues. Germline CDR1 reads MDHEN; CDR2 reads SYDVKM. With 5 bases removed from V and 0 bases from J, the gap between germline ends came to 11 bases. CDR3 nucleotides: TGTGCCAGCAGTCCCGACGGAATTAGCAATCAGCCCCAGCATTTT. Protein product: CASSPDGISNQPQHF.

This clone was recorded once. This chain connects TRBV25-1 to TRBJ2-7; possible D gene TRBD1, 5 bases. V lost 8 bases and J 0 bases, leaving 8 bases between the germline ends. CDR1 is MGHDK and CDR2 is SYGVNS in the germline V gene. The CDR3 consists of 12 residues. This chain's CDR3 is CASQGNSYEQYF. As DNA, the CDR3 is TGTGCCAGCCAGGGTAACTCCTACGAGCAGTACTTC.

The rearrangement links TRBV4-1 to TRBJ1-1, with D uncertain. Germline V gene lookup returns CDR1 MGHRA and CDR2 YSYEKL. This CDR3 is built from 14 residues. With 0 bases removed from V and 4 bases from J, the gap between germline ends came to 9 bases. The CDR3: CASSQEGLGTEAFF. CDR3 sequence (DNA): TGCGCCAGCAGCCAAGAGGGTCTTGGCACTGAAGCTTTCTTT.

Comments on this clone: Other nucleotide sequences in the sample specify the same CDR3. The chain carries TRBV15 and TRBJ1-1; D unresolved. The ends were cut back, 1 base at V and 3 bases at J, with 3 bases in the middle. The germline V gene has CDR1 LNHNV and CDR2 YYDKDF (reference sequence). This CDR3 has 12 amino acids. The CDR3 here is CATSRGYTEAFF. DNA of the CDR3: TGTGCCACCAGCAGAGGTTACACTGAAGCTTTCTTT.

The rearrangement links TRBV7-2 to TRBJ2-1; 8 bases are shared with TRBD2. V trimming: 5 bases; J trimming: 0 bases; junction bases outside the gene matches: 3. Germline V CDR1 and CDR2: SGHTA, FQGNSA. CDR3 length: 15 residues. CDR3 protein: CASSQRESSYNEQFF. DNA for the CDR3: TGTGCCAGCAGCCAGCGGGAGAGCTCCTACAATGAGCAGTTCTTC.

The CDR3 bases are TGCGCCAGCAGCCAGGATGGACAGGGGGAATTTTCACCCCTCCACTTT. Its translation is CASSQDGQGEFSPLHF. The chain joins TRBV4-1 to TRBJ1-6, with TRBD1 identical over 10 bases. Germline CDR1 MGHRA, CDR2 YSYEKL. The ends lost 3 bases at V and 9 bases at J; junction bases unmatched: 8. The CDR3 is made up of 16 amino acids.

The V call is TRBV11-2, the J call TRBJ2-7; no clear D gene. The V end lost 3 bases, the J end lost 7 bases, and 10 bases lay between the germline ends. CDR1 SGHAT and CDR2 FQNNGV come from the germline V gene. This CDR3 spans 12 amino acids. DNA for the CDR3: TGTGCCAGCAGCTTCTTACGGTGGGAGCAGTACTTC. Encoded protein: CASSFLRWEQYF.

This sequence joins TRBV28 and TRBJ1-1, with D possibly matching TRBD1 (5 bases). CDR3 length: 12 amino acids. The germline CDR1 and CDR2 sequences are MDHEN and SYDVKM. Trimming took off 3 bases at V and 13 bases at J, with 15 bases between the two ends. The CDR3 nucleotides read TGTGCCAGCAGTTTTATTGGTCCGGGGGGTTTCTTT. Encoded protein: CASSFIGPGGFF. Complete variable domain (other parts from reference TRBV28 and TRBJ1-1): DVKVTQSSRYLVKRTGEKVFLECVQDMDHENMFWYRQDPGLGLRLIYFSYDVKMKEKGDIPEGYSVSREKKERFSLILESASTNQTSMYLCASSFIGPGGFFGQGTRLTVV.

The V and J genes are TRBV10-3 and TRBJ1-1; D is possibly TRBD1 (5 bases). The germline CDR1 and CDR2 sequences are ENHRY and SYGVKD. The length of the CDR3 is 15 residues. Trimming removed 4 bases at V and 4 bases at J, with 16 bases between. CDR3 residues: CAISGDPHGGTEAFF. In DNA, the CDR3 is TGTGCCATCAGTGGGGACCCCCATGGTGGCACTGAAGCTTTCTTT.

This chain joins TRBV5-1 and TRBJ2-2, with D possibly being TRBD2 (5 bases). V lost 1 base to trimming and J lost 3 bases, with 10 bases between them. Germline V gene sequence: CDR1 SGHRS, CDR2 YFSETQ. The CDR3 spans 15 residues. CDR3 sequence (DNA): TGCGCCAGCAGCTTGACAAGCGGAGACACCGGGGAGCTGTTTTTT. This gives the protein CASSLTSGDTGELFF.

The chain has TRBV11-3 and TRBJ2-7, with 9 bases that match TRBD1. The CDR3 runs 15 residues. Germline trimming cut 2 bases from V and 1 base from J; bases unmatched to any gene: 3. Germline V gene data show CDR1 as SGHNT and CDR2 as YENEEA. The CDR3, as DNA: TGTGCCAGCAGCTTATTCGGGACAGGGTCCTACGAGCAGTACTTC. Protein sequence: CASSLFGTGSYEQYF.

The CDR3 spells CASSRRALAGGFNEQFF. In DNA, the CDR3 is TGTGCCAGCAGCCGTAGGGCCCTAGCGGGAGGTTTCAATGAGCAGTTCTTC. The rearrangement uses TRBV13 and TRBJ2-1, with 11 bases lining up with TRBD2. J was trimmed by 6 bases and V by 5 bases; bases with no gene match: 12. Germline CDR1 is PRHDT and CDR2 is FYEKMQ (reference sequence). The CDR3 length is 17 residues.

The V and J genes are TRBV6-5 and TRBJ1-3; D call uncertain. Germline V gene lookup returns CDR1 MNHEY and CDR2 SVGAGI. This CDR3 is 16 amino acids long. The germline V and J ends were trimmed by 3 bases and 0 bases, with 12 bases remaining between them. CDR3 DNA sequence: TGTGCCAGCAGTTATATGACTAGTACCTCTGGAAACACCATATATTTT. As protein: CASSYMTSTSGNTIYF.

This chain links TRBV5-6 with TRBJ2-5, with 7 bases fitting TRBD2. CDR3 length: 16 amino acids. V was pared by 0 bases and J by 4 bases, with 9 bases of the junction left unmatched. CDR1 and CDR2 from the germline V gene are SGHDT and YYEEEE. CDR3 DNA: TGTGCCAGCAGCTTGGCTTATGGCGGGAGTGGAGAGACCCAGTACTTC. Amino acid sequence: CASSLAYGGSGETQYF.

The count of this clone is one. DNA for the CDR3: TGCGCCAGCAGCTTGCAGGGGGAGGTCTACAATGAGCAGTTCTTC. It is translated as CASSLQGEVYNEQFF. The chain combines TRBV5-1 with TRBJ2-1; perhaps TRBD1 as D (7 bases). The V end lost 1 base, the J end lost 3 bases, and 11 bases lay between the germline ends. The CDR3 is 15 amino acids. CDR1 and CDR2 (germline): SGHRS, YFSETQ.

V and J are TRBV5-1 and TRBJ2-7; D uncertain. The V gene's germline CDR1 is SGHRS and CDR2 YFSETQ. Trimming took off 3 bases at V and 0 bases at J, with 7 bases between the two ends. CDR3 length: 13 amino acids. The CDR3 DNA is TGCGCCAGCAGCTCGGACCCCTCCTACGAGCAGTACTTC. It yields the protein CASSSDPSYEQYF.

The chain links TRBV28 to TRBJ1-4; no definite D call. Germline V gene lookup returns CDR1 MDHEN and CDR2 SYDVKM. CDR3 size: 14 residues. The V end lost 5 bases, the J end lost 2 bases, and 9 bases lay between the germline ends. The CDR3 region is CASSTTGTNEKLFF. CDR3 coding DNA: TGTGCCAGCAGTACCACGGGGACTAATGAAAAACTGTTTTTT.

V usage is TRBV4-2 and J usage is TRBJ2-2; possibly TRBD1 or TRBD2 for D (5 bases each). Trimming took off 4 bases at V and 7 bases at J, with 10 bases between the two ends. The CDR3 runs 13 residues. CDR1 is LGHNA, CDR2 YNFKEQ, per germline. The CDR3 nucleotides are TGTGCCAGCAGCCCTGCTGGGGGCGGGGAGCTGTTTTTT. As protein: CASSPAGGGELFF.

Comments on this clone: This CDR3 is also generated by other DNA sequences in the sample. This chain joins TRBV5-1 and TRBJ2-7; D is possibly TRBD1 or TRBD2 (5 bases each). The CDR3 spans 13 residues. CDR1 and CDR2 from the germline V gene are SGHRS and YFSETQ. Trimming left V 3 bases short and J 1 base short, with 8 bases between. CDR3 region: CASSSGPSYEQYF. CDR3 DNA sequence: TGCGCCAGCAGCTCGGGACCGTCCTACGAGCAGTACTTC.

This clone was picked up one time. V gene TRBV5-1 combines with J gene TRBJ1-2; possibly TRBD1 for D (5 bases). There are 13 residues in the CDR3. CDR1 and CDR2 from the germline V gene are SGHRS and YFSETQ. V was trimmed by 4 bases and J by 3 bases, leaving 10 bases between them. CDR3 coding DNA: TGCGCCAGCAGCCATGGGGGGGACTATGGCTACACCTTC. The encoded protein is CASSHGGDYGYTF.

In this sample, this clone turned up once. V is TRBV19 and J is TRBJ1-2; tentatively, D is TRBD1 (6 bases). Germline CDR1 is LNHDA and CDR2 is SQIVND (reference sequence). Trimming pared 6 bases from V and 4 bases from J, leaving 9 bases between. The CDR3 runs to 12 residues. As DNA, the CDR3 is TGTGCCAGTAGCGTCAGGGGCTATGGCTACACCTTC. Protein sequence: CASSVRGYGYTF.

The V call is TRBV19, the J call TRBJ2-7; unclear D gene. Germline-derived CDR1 and CDR2 are LNHDA and SQIVND (reference sequence). The CDR3 contains 14 residues. The ends were cut back, 3 bases at V and 2 bases at J, with 11 bases in the middle. In DNA form, the CDR3 reads TGTGCCAGTAGTATTGTTTCAGGCGCCTACGAGCAGTACTTC. The encoded protein is CASSIVSGAYEQYF.

The chain has TRBV5-4 and TRBJ1-2; weak D call: TRBD1 (6 bases). The length of the CDR3 is 14 residues. The germline gives CDR1 SGHNT, CDR2 YYREEE (reference sequence). V was trimmed by 0 bases and J by 1 base, leaving 7 bases between them. DNA for the CDR3: TGTGCCAGCAGCTTGGAGGGGGGTAACTATGGCTACACCTTC. Residues: CASSLEGGNYGYTF. The variable domain in full, completed from reference TRBV5-4 and TRBJ1-2, reads ETGVTQSPTHLIKTRGQQVTLRCSSQSGHNTVSWYQQALGQGPQFIFQYYREEENGRGNFPPRFSGLQFPNYSSELNVNALELDDSALYLCASSLEGGNYGYTFGSGTRLTVV.

This clone occurred once. This chain uses TRBV5-1 with TRBJ2-7; TRBD2 matches at 14 bases. CDR1 is SGHRS, CDR2 YFSETQ, per germline. The junction had 10 bases not matched to a gene; V was cut back by 4 bases and J by 7 bases. CDR3 size: 16 residues. The CDR3 region has the DNA TGCGCCAGCAGCAGACAAGGGACTAGCGGGGGTCTGGAGCAGTACTTC. Its protein product is CASSRQGTSGGLEQYF.

This chain connects TRBV28 to TRBJ1-1; D ambiguous. Germline V gene sequence: CDR1 MDHEN, CDR2 SYDVKM. V dropped 5 bases and J dropped 0 bases, with 10 bases sitting between them. The CDR3 consists of 14 residues. The CDR3 sequence: CASSKAYVNTEAFF. The DNA for the CDR3 is TGTGCCAGCAGTAAGGCGTATGTGAACACTGAAGCTTTCTTT.

This chain joins TRBV15 and TRBJ1-5; no clear D. Germline CDR1 is LNHNV and CDR2 is YYDKDF (reference sequence). The CDR3 spans 14 residues. Trimming cost V 1 base and J 7 bases, with 11 bases left between them. Here the CDR3 reads CATSRGAGSQPQHF. The CDR3 region has the DNA TGTGCCACCAGCAGAGGGGCGGGTAGCCAGCCCCAGCATTTT.

This clone showed up just a few times. The rearrangement joins TRBV15 to TRBJ2-7; 12 bases are a match to TRBD2. Trimming took 5 bases from V and 5 from J; bases not matched to a gene: 4. The CDR3 contains 14 residues. Germline CDR1 is LNHNV and CDR2 is YYDKDF (reference sequence). The chain's CDR3 is CATSARLAGDEQYF. The CDR3 DNA sequence: TGTGCCACCAGCGCCCGACTAGCGGGAGACGAGCAGTACTTC.